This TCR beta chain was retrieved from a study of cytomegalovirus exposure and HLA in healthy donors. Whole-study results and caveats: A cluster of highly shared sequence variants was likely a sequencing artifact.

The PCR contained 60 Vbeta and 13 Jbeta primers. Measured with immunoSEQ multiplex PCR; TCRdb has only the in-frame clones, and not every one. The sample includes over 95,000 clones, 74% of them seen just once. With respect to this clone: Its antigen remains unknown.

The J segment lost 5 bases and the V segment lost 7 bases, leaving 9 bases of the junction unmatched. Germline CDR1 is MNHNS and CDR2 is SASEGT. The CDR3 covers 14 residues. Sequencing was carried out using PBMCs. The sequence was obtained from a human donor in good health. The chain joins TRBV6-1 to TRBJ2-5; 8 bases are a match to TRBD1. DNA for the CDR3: TGTGCCAGCACCTGGACAGGGACATGGGAGACCCAGTACTTC. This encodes CASTWTGTWETQYF.